One sample yielded the 15 T cell receptor beta chains listed below, sequenced in a study of T cell responses to AZD1222 COVID-19 vaccine. Assay used: immunoSEQ multiplex PCR; TCRdb lists only in-frame clones, some missing. The sample lists 52,000 or so clones, approximately 85% seen once, with around 20% in the top ten. This specimen consisted of peripheral blood, obtained on day 0 of MenACWY control vaccination. The receptor set was obtained from an adult in good health.

This chain connects TRBV5-1 to TRBJ1-1, with 8 nucleotides matching TRBD1. Germline V gene sequence: CDR1 SGHRS, CDR2 YFSETQ. The J segment lost 1 base and the V segment lost 4 bases, leaving 6 bases of the junction unmatched. CDR3 length equals 15 residues. This CDR3 reads CASSTGTGPNTEAFF. In DNA, the CDR3 is TGCGCCAGCAGCACAGGGACAGGACCGAACACTGAAGCTTTCTTT.

The DNA for the CDR3 is TGTGCCAGCAGTTACGAGGGTGACTATGGCTACACCTTC. Protein sequence: CASSYEGDYGYTF. The J gene is TRBJ1-2, the V gene TRBV6-2 or TRBV6-3; no reliable D call. This CDR3 contains 13 residues. CDR1 is MNHEY, CDR2 SVGEGT, per germline. The V and J ends lost 2 bases and 3 bases respectively, with 7 bases between them.

Only a few counts were recorded for this clone. V usage is TRBV10-3 and J usage is TRBJ1-1, with 8 bases lining up with TRBD1. Germline V gives CDR1 ENHRY, CDR2 SYGVKD. This CDR3 has 14 amino acids. V shed 4 bases, J shed 7 bases, and the junction held 8 bases outside the gene matches. CDR3 in amino acids: CAISARTGFNEAFF. The DNA of the CDR3 is TGTGCCATCAGTGCACGGACAGGGTTTAATGAAGCTTTCTTT.

V gene TRBV3-1 (or the pseudogene TRBV3-2) combines with J gene TRBJ2-7; TRBD1 matches 9 bases. The CDR3 loop spans 19 amino acids. From germline, CDR1 is LGHDT and CDR2 YNNKEL (reference sequence). The CDR3 loop reads CVTLPPAKYKDRGSYEQYF. The CDR3 bases are TGTGTAACCCTCCCCCCAGCCAAGTACAAGGACAGGGGCTCCTACGAGCAGTACTTC.

This sequence joins TRBV6-5 and TRBJ2-7, with D possibly being TRBD2 (6 bases). V lost 2 bases and J 6 bases, leaving 17 bases between the germline ends. This CDR3 has 15 amino acids. CDR1 and CDR2 from the germline V gene are MNHEY and SVGAGI. The CDR3 loop is CASSYDGTARLEQYF. The CDR3 DNA is TGTGCCAGCAGTTACGACGGGACTGCTCGGCTCGAGCAGTACTTC.

CDR3 region: CASSLDRGKTLYGYTF. CDR3 nucleotides: TGTGCCAGCAGTTTAGACAGAGGAAAAACTCTCTATGGCTACACCTTC. The chain has TRBV28 and TRBJ1-2, with D perhaps matching TRBD1 (5 bases). In germline, CDR1 is MDHEN, CDR2 SYDVKM. The CDR3 totals 16 residues. V gave up 2 bases and J gave up 4 bases, with 17 bases separating them.

The J gene is TRBJ2-7, the V gene TRBV10-3; possible D gene TRBD2, 6 bases. The CDR3 has 14 amino acids. Trimming removed 6 bases from V and 0 bases from J, with 12 bases in between. CDR1 is ENHRY, CDR2 SYGVKD, per germline. CDR3 DNA: TGTGCCATCAGAGAGCGGGCGAGCTCCTACGAGCAGTACTTC. Translating it yields CAIRERASSYEQYF.

The chain recombines TRBV9 with TRBJ1-2; no definite D call. Looked up from germline, CDR1 is SGDLS and CDR2 is YYNGEE. CDR3 length: 13 residues. V lost 4 bases, J lost 7 bases, and 14 bases lay in between. The CDR3 DNA reads TGTGCCAGCAGCATAAGGGATGGTCGTGGCTACACCTTC. It yields the protein CASSIRDGRGYTF.

This clone was picked up one time. The chain carries TRBV6-2 or TRBV6-3 and TRBJ1-5, with a weak D call TRBD1 (6 bases). In germline, CDR1 is MNHEY, CDR2 SVGEGT. Trimming took 6 bases from V and 0 from J, leaving 15 bases between them. This CDR3 contains 16 residues. CDR3 residues: CASSRGQTTSNQPQHF. CDR3 bases: TGTGCCAGCAGCCGAGGACAGACTACTAGCAATCAGCCCCAGCATTTT.

This clone has just one count. J is TRBJ1-5 and V is TRBV24-1, with unresolved D. The CDR3 runs 14 residues. Looked up from germline, CDR1 is KGHDR and CDR2 is SFDVKD. Deletions cut 5 bases from V and 2 bases from J, with 9 bases between. DNA for the CDR3: TGTGCCACCAGTGCTCGTGTTGGCAATCAGCCCCAGCATTTT. Its protein is CATSARVGNQPQHF.

The chain is built from TRBV20-1 and TRBJ1-4; D not certain. The CDR3 length is 15 residues. V was pared by 3 bases and J by 4 bases, with 15 bases between. The germline V gene encodes CDR1 DFQATT and CDR2 SNEGSKA (reference sequence). The CDR3 loop is CSASVGQTINEKLFF. CDR3 nucleotides: TGCAGTGCTAGTGTCGGGCAGACGATTAATGAAAAACTGTTTTTT.

The rearrangement uses TRBV15 and TRBJ2-7, with 8 positions matching TRBD1. With V trimmed by 0 bases and J by 4 bases, 11 bases remained unmatched. This CDR3 spans 17 amino acids. Germline-derived CDR1 and CDR2 are LNHNV and YYDKDF (reference sequence). CDR3 sequence (DNA): TGTGCCACCAGCAGAGAAGGTCCCGGACAGGGTTTTTACGAGCAGTACTTC. Translation: CATSREGPGQGFYEQYF.

The V call is TRBV3-1 (or the pseudogene TRBV3-2), the J call TRBJ2-7, with TRBD2 matching 11 bases. Losses at the gene ends were 4 bases for V and 0 bases for J; bases not matched to a gene: 8. The length of the CDR3 is 17 residues. Germline CDR1 and CDR2: LGHDT and YNNKEL (reference sequence). Here the CDR3 DNA reads TGTGCCAGCAGCCCTGGGACTAGCGGACTCCTCTCCTACGAGCAGTACTTC. This encodes CASSPGTSGLLSYEQYF.

J is TRBJ1-2 and V is TRBV28, with TRBD1 matching over 9 bases. V trimming: 1 base; J trimming: 7 bases; junction bases outside the gene matches: 7. CDR3 length: 15 residues. The V gene's germline CDR1 is MDHEN and CDR2 SYDVKM. CDR3 nucleotides: TGTGCCAGCAGTTTATCGTCGACAGGGGGTGGTGGCTACACCTTC. Amino acids: CASSLSSTGGGGYTF.

This sequence joins TRBV5-4 and TRBJ2-3; maybe TRBD2 (6 bases). Germline CDR1 reads SGHNT; CDR2 reads YYREEE (reference sequence). There are 17 residues in the CDR3. The V end lost 0 bases, the J end lost 2 bases, and 16 bases lay between the germline ends. The chain's CDR3 is CASSLVGAGDYTDTQYF. The CDR3 DNA follows: TGTGCCAGCAGCTTGGTCGGAGCGGGTGATTACACAGATACGCAGTATTTT.